A selection of T cell receptor beta chains follows, all from one sample in a study of long-term antiretroviral therapy in people with HIV. Method: immunoSEQ multiplex PCR; TCRdb's copy keeps in-frame clones and lacks some. This table has 21,000 or so clones, approximately 86% appearing once. Sequences were derived from unsorted PBMCs, sampled at the start of antiretroviral therapy. These receptors came from a man aged 50 to 60 with HIV. CDR3s include the opening cysteine and the closing phenylalanine or tryptophan. The order of the fields is V gene, clone size, J gene, D gene, CDR3 DNA, CDR3 protein. D genes are given only for firm matches. Size tells how often a clone was seen (once, few, many) or the class of an expanded clone, and some rows leave it out.

TRBV7-8	.	TRBJ1-2	TRBD1	TGTGCCAGCAGCTTCCGGGACAGGAAATCGTCTGGTGGCTACACCTTC	CASSFRDRKSSGGYTF
TRBV7-9	.	TRBJ2-1	TRBD2	TGTGCCAGCAGCAAGACTAGCGGCTCCTACAATGAGCAGTTCTTC	CASSKTSGSYNEQFF
TRBV19	.	TRBJ1-1	.	TGTGCCAGTAGTCCCCCCGACTACTCAGCTTTCTTT	CASSPPDYSAFF
TRBV27	once	TRBJ1-4	.	TGTGCCAGCAGTCTTTCATCAACAACTAATGAAAAACTGTTTTTT	CASSLSSTTNEKLFF
TRBV27	once	TRBJ2-1	TRBD2	TGTGCCAGCAGTCCCCGGACTAGAGGTGATGAGCAGTTCTTC	CASSPRTRGDEQFF
TRBV2	.	TRBJ1-1	.	TGTGCCAGCAGTGCGACGGTCATGAACACTGAAGCTTTCTTT	CASSATVMNTEAFF
TRBV2	.	TRBJ2-5	.	TGTGCCAGCAGTGAAGGTTTTCTGAAGGGGAAAGAGACCCAGTACTTC	CASSEGFLKGKETQYF
TRBV4-1	.	TRBJ1-5	.	TGCGCCAGCAGCCAAGATCGGACACCTAATCAGCCCCAGCATTTT	CASSQDRTPNQPQHF
TRBV6-4	.	TRBJ2-6	TRBD1	TGTGCCAGCAGCGAGGGGGCGAGCTCTGGGGCCAACGTCCTGACTTTC	CASSEGASSGANVLTF
TRBV7-2	once	TRBJ1-2	TRBD1	TGTGCCAGCAGCTTAATTGACAGGGGGGGTTATGGCTACACCTTC	CASSLIDRGGYGYTF
TRBV6-5	few	TRBJ1-5	.	TGTGCCAGCGGGGGGGACAATAGCAATCAGCCCCAGCATTTT	CASGGDNSNQPQHF
TRBV5-5	.	TRBJ2-5	TRBD1	TGTGCCAGCAGCCTCCGGGACAGACAAGAGACCCAGTACTTC	CASSLRDRQETQYF
TRBV11-2	.	TRBJ2-5	.	TGTGCCAGTGCTCTTTGGGAGACCCAGTACTTC	CASALWETQYF
TRBV27	.	TRBJ1-2	.	TGTGCCAGCAGTTTGCGGGGGTCCGGCTACACCTTC	CASSLRGSGYTF
TRBV7-2	once	TRBJ2-7	TRBD1	TGTGCCAGCAGATTCAACAGGGGCCCCTACGAGCAGTACTTC	CASRFNRGPYEQYF
TRBV5-1	.	TRBJ1-2	.	TGCGCCAGCAGCTTGGGGCCAGACAGGCCCAACTATGGCTACACCTTC	CASSLGPDRPNYGYTF
TRBV19	.	TRBJ1-5	.	TGTGCCAGTAGTACGGTCAGGGGTAGCAATCAGCCCCAGCATTTT	CASSTVRGSNQPQHF
TRBV6-5	.	TRBJ2-4	TRBD2	TGTGCCAGCAAAGAGGGCGGGGGAGCCAAAAACATTCAGTACTTC	CASKEGGGAKNIQYF
TRBV7-2	few	TRBJ1-2	.	TGTGCCAGCAGCTTGGATACAGCGAACTATGGCTACACCTTC	CASSLDTANYGYTF
TRBV19	few	TRBJ2-2	.	TGTGCCAGTATGAGGGGGAACACCGGGGAGCTGTTTTTT	CASMRGNTGELFF
TRBV19	.	TRBJ1-2	.	TGTGCCAGTCGCCGGCGGGAGAACTATGGCTACACCTTC	CASRRRENYGYTF
TRBV7-2	.	TRBJ1-2	.	TGTGCCAGCAGCCTGACAGGATATGGCTACACCTTC	CASSLTGYGYTF
TRBV11-1	.	TRBJ1-1	TRBD1	TGTGCCAGCAGACCTCGGACAGGGAGGCGCACTGAAGCTTTCTTT	CASRPRTGRRTEAFF
TRBV4-1	.	TRBJ1-2	.	TGCGCCAGCAGCAGAGACAGCTCTTATGGCTACACCTTC	CASSRDSSYGYTF
TRBV4-3	.	TRBJ2-1	TRBD2	TGCGCCAGCAGCCAAGACCCCCGGGAGGCCACGGGGTGGAACCAGTTCTTC	CASSQDPREATGWNQFF
TRBV27	medium-sized	TRBJ2-7	TRBD1	TGTGCCAGCAGTTTTCCGGGACAGGGTATGTACGAGCAGTACTTC	CASSFPGQGMYEQYF
TRBV29-1	.	TRBJ1-1	.	TGCAGCGTTGATCCCCGGGGTGTCGGGGACACTGAAGCTTTCTTT	CSVDPRGVGDTEAFF
TRBV4-3	.	TRBJ2-2	.	TGCGCCAGCAGCCAAGAAACCTACGGACAGATCACCGGGGAGCTGTTTTTT	CASSQETYGQITGELFF
TRBV5-5	once	TRBJ1-1	.	TGTGCCAGCAGCTTGTTAGAGAGGGGCACTGAAGCTTTCTTT	CASSLLERGTEAFF
TRBV18	.	TRBJ2-2	.	TGTGCCAGCTCACCGGCCTCTTCTGGCACCGGGGAGCTGTTTTTT	CASSPASSGTGELFF
TRBV11-2	.	TRBJ2-3	TRBD2	TGTGCCAGCAGCTTAAACGGGGGGACTTATAGCACAGATACGCAGTATTTT	CASSLNGGTYSTDTQYF
TRBV29-1	.	TRBJ2-7	.	TGCAGCGTTGATCAGGGCTACGAGCAGTACTTC	CSVDQGYEQYF
TRBV5-6	few	TRBJ1-5	.	TGTGCCAGCAGCTTGGCCCTGGGTGAGAGCAATCAGCCCCAGCATTTT	CASSLALGESNQPQHF
TRBV28	.	TRBJ2-2	.	TGTGCCGGGTCACAGGGTCCGAACACCGGGGAGCTGTTTTTT	CAGSQGPNTGELFF
TRBV18	.	TRBJ2-7	.	TGTGCCAGCTCACCGGCAGGGACCTACGAGCAGTACTTC	CASSPAGTYEQYF
TRBV28	.	TRBJ1-3	TRBD1	TGTGCCAGCAGTTTATCCGCCGGACAGGGGTATAGAAACACCATATATTTT	CASSLSAGQGYRNTIYF
TRBV27	once	TRBJ2-5	TRBD1	TGTGCCAGCGGAGAGAGGGACAGTGCCTGGTGGGGCCAGTACTTC	CASGERDSAWWGQYF
TRBV4-1	.	TRBJ2-3	TRBD2	TGCGCCAGCAGCCCACTAGCGGGGACTAGCACAGATACGCAGTATTTT	CASSPLAGTSTDTQYF
TRBV6-6	once	TRBJ2-3	.	TGTGCCAGCAGAAAATCTAGCACAGATACGCAGTATTTT	CASRKSSTDTQYF
TRBV7-3	.	TRBJ1-2	TRBD1	TGTGCCAGCAGCCGATCAGGGGGCGCTGACCGCTACACCTTC	CASSRSGGADRYTF
TRBV5-1	few	TRBJ1-2	TRBD1	TGCGCCAGCAGGAGAGTTACAGGGGGCAGGAACTATGGCTACACCTTC	CASRRVTGGRNYGYTF
TRBV7-2	once	TRBJ2-5	.	TGTGCCAGCAGCACTAAAGAGACCCAGTACTTC	CASSTKETQYF
TRBV4-3	.	TRBJ2-7	TRBD2	TGCGCCAGCAGCCAATCTGCTAGCGGGAGTTCGGACGAGCAGTACTTC	CASSQSASGSSDEQYF
TRBV18	.	TRBJ2-3	.	TGTGCCAGCTCACACAGTTCCCCCGGAGATACGCAGTATTTT	CASSHSSPGDTQYF
TRBV11-1	.	TRBJ1-6	TRBD1	TGTGCCAGCAGCCACAGGGGAAACAATTCACCCCTCCACTTT	CASSHRGNNSPLHF
TRBV19	.	TRBJ1-5	.	TGTGCCTCCAGGGGTCCCAATCAGCCCCAGCATTTT	CASRGPNQPQHF
TRBV2	few	TRBJ2-7	.	TGTGCCAGCAGTGAGGGGCCGGGGGACAAGCCTTACGAGCAGTACTTC	CASSEGPGDKPYEQYF
TRBV19	.	TRBJ2-1	TRBD1	TGTGCCAGTAGTTGGCCGGGACAGCTGTTCTACAATGAGCAGTTCTTC	CASSWPGQLFYNEQFF
TRBV9	.	TRBJ1-1	.	TGTGCCAGCAGCGTAGAGGGGCGGACCACTGAAGCTTTCTTT	CASSVEGRTTEAFF
TRBV28	.	TRBJ1-5	.	TGTGCCAGCAGTATTCAAGGGTTTGATGATCAGCCCCAGCATTTT	CASSIQGFDDQPQHF
TRBV4-3	once	TRBJ1-3	.	TGCGCCAGCAGCCAAGGAACAGTGAGCTCTGGAAACACCATATATTTT	CASSQGTVSSGNTIYF
TRBV29-1	.	TRBJ1-5	.	TGCAGCGTTGGGGAGGGGAATCAGCCCCAGCATTTT	CSVGEGNQPQHF
TRBV18	once	TRBJ1-5	.	TGTGCCAGCTCACCCGGGACAAACGATCAGCCCCAGCATTTT	CASSPGTNDQPQHF
TRBV5-1	.	TRBJ1-1	.	TGCGCCAGCAGCTTAGGAGACAGACTGAACACTGAAGCTTTCTTT	CASSLGDRLNTEAFF
TRBV19	.	TRBJ2-7	TRBD1	TGTGCCAGTAGTTCGTCCGGGACAGTGGGATACGAGCAGTACTTC	CASSSSGTVGYEQYF